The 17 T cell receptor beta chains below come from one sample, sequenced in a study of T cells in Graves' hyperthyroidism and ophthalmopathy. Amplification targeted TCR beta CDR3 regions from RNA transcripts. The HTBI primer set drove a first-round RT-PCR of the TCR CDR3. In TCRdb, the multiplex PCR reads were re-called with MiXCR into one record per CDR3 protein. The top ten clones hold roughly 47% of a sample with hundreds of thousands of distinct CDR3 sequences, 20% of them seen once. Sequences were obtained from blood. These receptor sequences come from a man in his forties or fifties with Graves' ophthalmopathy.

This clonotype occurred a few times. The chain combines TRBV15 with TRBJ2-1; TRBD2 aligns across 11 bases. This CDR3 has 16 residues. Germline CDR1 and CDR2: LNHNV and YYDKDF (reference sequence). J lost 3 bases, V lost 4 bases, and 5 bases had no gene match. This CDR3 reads CATSKDGTSGYNEQFF. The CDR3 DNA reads TGTGCCACCAGCAAGGACGGGACTAGCGGCTACAATGAGCAGTTCTTC.

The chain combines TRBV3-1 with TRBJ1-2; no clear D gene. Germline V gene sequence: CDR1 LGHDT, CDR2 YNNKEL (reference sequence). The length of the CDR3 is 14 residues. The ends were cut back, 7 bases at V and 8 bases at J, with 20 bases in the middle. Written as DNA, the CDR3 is TGTGCCAGCAACCCAATCTTGGGCATCGGGGGCTACACCTTC. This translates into CASNPILGIGGYTF. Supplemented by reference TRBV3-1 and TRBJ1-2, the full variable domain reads DTAVSQTPKYLVTQMGNDKSIKCEQNLGHDTMYWYKQDSKKFLKIMFSYNNKELIINETVPNRFSPKSPDKAHLNLHINSLELGDSAVYFCASNPILGIGGYTFGSGTRLTVV.

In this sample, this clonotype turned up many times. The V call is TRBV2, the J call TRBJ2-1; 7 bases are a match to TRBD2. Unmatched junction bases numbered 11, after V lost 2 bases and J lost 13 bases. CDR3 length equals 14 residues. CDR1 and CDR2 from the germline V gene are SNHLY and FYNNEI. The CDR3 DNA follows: TGTGCCAGCAGTGAAAGAGCTAGCGGAAAAATACAGTTCTTC. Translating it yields CASSERASGKIQFF.

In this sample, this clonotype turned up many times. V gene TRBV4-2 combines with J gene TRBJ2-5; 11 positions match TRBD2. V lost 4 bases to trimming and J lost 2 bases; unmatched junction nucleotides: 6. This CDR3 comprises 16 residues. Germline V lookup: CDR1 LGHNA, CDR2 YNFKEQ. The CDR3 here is CASSRLTSGEQETQYF. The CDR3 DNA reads TGTGCCAGCAGCCGTTTGACTAGCGGGGAGCAAGAGACCCAGTACTTC.

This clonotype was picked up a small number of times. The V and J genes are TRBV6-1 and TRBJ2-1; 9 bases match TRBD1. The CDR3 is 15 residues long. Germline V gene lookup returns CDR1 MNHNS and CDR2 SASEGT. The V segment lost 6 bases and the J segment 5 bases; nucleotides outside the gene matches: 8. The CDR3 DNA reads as TGTGCCAGCAGGGAGACAGGGGGGTTACACAATGAGCAGTTCTTC. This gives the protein CASRETGGLHNEQFF.

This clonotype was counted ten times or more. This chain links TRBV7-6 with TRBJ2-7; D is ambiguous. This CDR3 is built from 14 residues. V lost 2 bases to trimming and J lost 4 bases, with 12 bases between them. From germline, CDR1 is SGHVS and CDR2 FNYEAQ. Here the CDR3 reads CASSLRQLDYEQYF. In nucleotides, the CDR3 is TGTGCCAGCAGCTTAAGGCAGCTAGATTACGAGCAGTACTTC. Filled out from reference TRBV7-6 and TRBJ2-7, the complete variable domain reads GAGVSQSPRYKVTKRGQDVALRCDPISGHVSLYWYRQALGQGPEFLTYFNYEAQQDKSGLPNDRFSAERPEGSISTLTIQRTEQRDSAMYRCASSLRQLDYEQYFGPGTRLTVT.

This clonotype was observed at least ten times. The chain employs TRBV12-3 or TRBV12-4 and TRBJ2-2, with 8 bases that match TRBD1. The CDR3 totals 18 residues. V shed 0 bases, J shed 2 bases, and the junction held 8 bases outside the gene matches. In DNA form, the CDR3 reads TGTGCCAGCAGTTTAGCTTTAGGACAGGGAATAAACACCGGGGAGCTGTTTTTT. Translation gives CASSLALGQGINTGELFF.

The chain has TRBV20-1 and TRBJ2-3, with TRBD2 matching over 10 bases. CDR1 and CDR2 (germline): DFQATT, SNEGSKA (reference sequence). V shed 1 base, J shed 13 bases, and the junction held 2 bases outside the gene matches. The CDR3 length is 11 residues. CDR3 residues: CSARGLAGEYF. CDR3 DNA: TGCAGTGCTAGAGGGCTAGCGGGAGAGTATTTT.

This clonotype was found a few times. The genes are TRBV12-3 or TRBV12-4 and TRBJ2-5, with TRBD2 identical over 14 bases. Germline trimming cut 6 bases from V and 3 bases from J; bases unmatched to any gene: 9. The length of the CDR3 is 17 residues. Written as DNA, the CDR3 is TGTGCCAGCAGCAGGACTAGCGGGGGGCAAACCGAAGAGACCCAGTACTTC. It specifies CASSRTSGGQTEETQYF.

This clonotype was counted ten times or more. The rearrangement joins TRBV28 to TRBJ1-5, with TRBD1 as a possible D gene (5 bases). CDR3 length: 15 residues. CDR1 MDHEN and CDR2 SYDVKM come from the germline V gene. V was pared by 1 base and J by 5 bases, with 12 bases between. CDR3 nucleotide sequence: TGTGCCAGCAGTTTATACGGGGGGGGGGATCAGCCCCAGCATTTT. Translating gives CASSLYGGGDQPQHF.

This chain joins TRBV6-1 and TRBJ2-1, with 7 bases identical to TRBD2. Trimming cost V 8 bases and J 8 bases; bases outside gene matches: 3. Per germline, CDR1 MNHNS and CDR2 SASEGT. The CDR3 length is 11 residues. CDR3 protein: CASEAGDEQFF. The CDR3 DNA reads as TGTGCCAGCGAGGCGGGGGATGAGCAGTTCTTC.

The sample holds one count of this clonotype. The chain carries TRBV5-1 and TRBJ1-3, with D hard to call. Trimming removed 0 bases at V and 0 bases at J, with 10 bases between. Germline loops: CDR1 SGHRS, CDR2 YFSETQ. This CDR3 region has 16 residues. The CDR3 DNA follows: TGCGCCAGCAGCTTGGGACACGGCACCTCTGGAAACACCATATATTTT. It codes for CASSLGHGTSGNTIYF.

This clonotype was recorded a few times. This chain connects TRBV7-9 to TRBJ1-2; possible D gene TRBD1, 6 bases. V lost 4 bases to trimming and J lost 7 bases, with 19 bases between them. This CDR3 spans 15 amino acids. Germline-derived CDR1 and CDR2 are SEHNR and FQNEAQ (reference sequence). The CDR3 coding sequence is TGTGCCAGCAGCTCCCCCGCCAGGGGCGAAAGTGGCTACACCTTC. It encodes CASSSPARGESGYTF. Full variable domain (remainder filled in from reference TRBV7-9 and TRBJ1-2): DTGVSQNPRHKITKRGQNVTFRCDPISEHNRLYWYRQTLGQGPEFLTYFQNEAQLEKSRLLSDRFSAERPKGSFSTLEIQRTEQGDSAMYLCASSSPARGESGYTFGSGTRLTVV.

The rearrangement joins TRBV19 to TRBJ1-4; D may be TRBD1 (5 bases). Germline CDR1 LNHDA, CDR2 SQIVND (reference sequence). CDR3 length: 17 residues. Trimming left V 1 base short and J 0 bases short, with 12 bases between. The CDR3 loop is CASSIGPGQATNEKLFF. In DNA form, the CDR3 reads TGTGCCAGTAGTATAGGGCCAGGGCAAGCAACTAATGAAAAACTGTTTTTT. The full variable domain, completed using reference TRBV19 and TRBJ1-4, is DGGITQSPKYLFRKEGQNVTLSCEQNLNHDAMYWYRQDPGQGLRLIYYSQIVNDFQKGDIAEGYSVSREKKESFPLTVTSAQKNPTAFYLCASSIGPGQATNEKLFFGSGTQLSVL.

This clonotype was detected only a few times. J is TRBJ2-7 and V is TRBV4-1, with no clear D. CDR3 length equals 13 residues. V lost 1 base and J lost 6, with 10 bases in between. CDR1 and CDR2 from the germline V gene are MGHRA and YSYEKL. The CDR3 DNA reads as TGCGCCAGCAGCCAAGGAACATCAGGCGAGCAGTACTTC. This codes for CASSQGTSGEQYF.

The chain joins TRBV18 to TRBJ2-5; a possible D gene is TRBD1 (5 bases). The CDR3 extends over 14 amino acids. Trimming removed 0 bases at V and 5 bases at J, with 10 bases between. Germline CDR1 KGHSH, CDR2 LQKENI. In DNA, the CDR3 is TGTGCCAGCTCACCACCGGGGCTCTGGGAGACCCAGTACTTC. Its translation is CASSPPGLWETQYF.

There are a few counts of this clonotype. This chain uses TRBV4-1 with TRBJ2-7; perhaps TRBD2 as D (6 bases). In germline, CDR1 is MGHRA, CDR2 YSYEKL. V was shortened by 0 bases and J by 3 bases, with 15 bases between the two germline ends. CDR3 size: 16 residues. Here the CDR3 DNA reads TGCGCCAGCAGCCAAGAGTTAGCGGAGTCGTACTACGAGCAGTACTTC. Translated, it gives CASSQELAESYYEQYF.